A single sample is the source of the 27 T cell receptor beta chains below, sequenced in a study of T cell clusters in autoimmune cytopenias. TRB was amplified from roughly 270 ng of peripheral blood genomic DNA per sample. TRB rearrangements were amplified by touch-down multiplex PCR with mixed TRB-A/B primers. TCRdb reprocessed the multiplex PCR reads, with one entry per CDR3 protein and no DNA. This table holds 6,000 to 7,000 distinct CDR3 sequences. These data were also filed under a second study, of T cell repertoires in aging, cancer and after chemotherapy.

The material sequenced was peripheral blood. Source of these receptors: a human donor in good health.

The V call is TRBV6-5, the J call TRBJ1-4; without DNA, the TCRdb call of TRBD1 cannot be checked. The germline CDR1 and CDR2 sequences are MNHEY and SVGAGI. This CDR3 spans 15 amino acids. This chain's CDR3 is CASRLSPMGGEKLFF.

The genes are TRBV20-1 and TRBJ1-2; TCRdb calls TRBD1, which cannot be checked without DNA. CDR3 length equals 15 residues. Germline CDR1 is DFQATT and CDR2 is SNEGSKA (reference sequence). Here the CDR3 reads CSAEQGTGANYGYTF.

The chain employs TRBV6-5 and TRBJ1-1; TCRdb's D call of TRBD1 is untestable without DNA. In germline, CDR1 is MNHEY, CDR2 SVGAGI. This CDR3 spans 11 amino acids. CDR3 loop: CASGQGYGAFF.

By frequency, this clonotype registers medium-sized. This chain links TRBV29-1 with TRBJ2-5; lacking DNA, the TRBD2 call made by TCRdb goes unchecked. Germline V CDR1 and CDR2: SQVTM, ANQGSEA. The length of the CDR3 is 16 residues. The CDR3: CSAKYVAGGLQETQYF.

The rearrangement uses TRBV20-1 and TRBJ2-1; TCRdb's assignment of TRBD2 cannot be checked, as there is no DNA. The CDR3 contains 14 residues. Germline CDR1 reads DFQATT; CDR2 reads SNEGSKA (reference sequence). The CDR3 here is CSASRSSGHNEQFF.

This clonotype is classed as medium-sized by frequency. This chain's CDR3 is CASSGGGGTQYF. The chain joins TRBV13 to TRBJ2-5; there is no DNA to check the TCRdb D call of TRBD2. The CDR3 length is 12 residues. Germline V CDR1 and CDR2: PRHDT, FYEKMQ (reference sequence).

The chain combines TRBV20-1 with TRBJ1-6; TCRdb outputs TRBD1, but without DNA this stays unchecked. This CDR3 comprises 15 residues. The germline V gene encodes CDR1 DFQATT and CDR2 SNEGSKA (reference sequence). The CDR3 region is CSAGTGTSYNSPLHF.

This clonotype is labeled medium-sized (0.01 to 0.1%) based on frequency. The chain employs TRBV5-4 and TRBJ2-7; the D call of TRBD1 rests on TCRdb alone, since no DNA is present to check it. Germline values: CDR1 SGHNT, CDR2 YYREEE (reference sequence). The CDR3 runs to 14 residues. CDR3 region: CASSTPGPRYEQYF.

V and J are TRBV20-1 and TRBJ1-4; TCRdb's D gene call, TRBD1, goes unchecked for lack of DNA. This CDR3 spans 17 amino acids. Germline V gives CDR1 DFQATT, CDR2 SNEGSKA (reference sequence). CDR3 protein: CSAAPPLGAGGREKLFF.

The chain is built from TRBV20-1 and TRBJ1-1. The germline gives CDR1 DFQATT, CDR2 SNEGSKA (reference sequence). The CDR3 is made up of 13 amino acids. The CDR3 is CSAIPGPNTEAFF.

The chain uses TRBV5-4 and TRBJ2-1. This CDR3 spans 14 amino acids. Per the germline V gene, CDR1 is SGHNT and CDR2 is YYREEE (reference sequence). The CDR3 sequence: CASSLGASYNEQFF.

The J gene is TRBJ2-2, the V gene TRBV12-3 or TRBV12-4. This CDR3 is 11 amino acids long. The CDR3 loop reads CASSFFGELFF.

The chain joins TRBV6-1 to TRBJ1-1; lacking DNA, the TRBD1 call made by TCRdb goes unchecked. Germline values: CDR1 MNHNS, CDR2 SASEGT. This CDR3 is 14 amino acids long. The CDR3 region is CASSRRGRGTEAFF.

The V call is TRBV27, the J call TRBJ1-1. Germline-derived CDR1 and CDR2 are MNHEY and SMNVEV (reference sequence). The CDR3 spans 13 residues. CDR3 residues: CASSFAKNTEAFF.

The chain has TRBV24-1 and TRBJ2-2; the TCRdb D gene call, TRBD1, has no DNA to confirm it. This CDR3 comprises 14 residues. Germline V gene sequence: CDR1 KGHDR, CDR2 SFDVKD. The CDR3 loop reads CATSDGPPIRELFF.

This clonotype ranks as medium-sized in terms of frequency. CDR3 residues: CASSDPGQGRTYEQYF. This chain uses TRBV6-5 with TRBJ2-7; TCRdb calls TRBD1, which cannot be checked without DNA. Looked up from germline, CDR1 is MNHEY and CDR2 is SVGAGI. This CDR3 contains 16 residues.

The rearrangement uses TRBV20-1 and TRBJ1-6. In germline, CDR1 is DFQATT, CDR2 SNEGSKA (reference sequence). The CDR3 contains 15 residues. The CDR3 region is CSARWASRDNSPLHF.

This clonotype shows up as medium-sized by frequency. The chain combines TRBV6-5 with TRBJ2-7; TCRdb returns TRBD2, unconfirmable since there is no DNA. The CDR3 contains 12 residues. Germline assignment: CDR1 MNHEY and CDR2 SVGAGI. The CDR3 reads CASRPATDEQYF.

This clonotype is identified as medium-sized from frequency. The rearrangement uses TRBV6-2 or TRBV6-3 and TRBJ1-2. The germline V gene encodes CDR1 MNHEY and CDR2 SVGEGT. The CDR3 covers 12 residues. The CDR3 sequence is CASSKESYGYTF.

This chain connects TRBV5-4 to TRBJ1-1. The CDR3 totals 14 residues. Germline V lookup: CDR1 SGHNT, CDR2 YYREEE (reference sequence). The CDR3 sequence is CASSLGSPNTEAFF.

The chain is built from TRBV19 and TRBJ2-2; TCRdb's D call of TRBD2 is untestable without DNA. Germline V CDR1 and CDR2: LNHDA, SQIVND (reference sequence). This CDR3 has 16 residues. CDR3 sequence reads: CASSQPSGGRTGELFF.

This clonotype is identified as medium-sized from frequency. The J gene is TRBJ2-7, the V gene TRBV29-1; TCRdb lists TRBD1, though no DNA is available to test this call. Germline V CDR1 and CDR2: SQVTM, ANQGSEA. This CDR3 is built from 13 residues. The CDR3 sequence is CSVLRDGLYEQYF.

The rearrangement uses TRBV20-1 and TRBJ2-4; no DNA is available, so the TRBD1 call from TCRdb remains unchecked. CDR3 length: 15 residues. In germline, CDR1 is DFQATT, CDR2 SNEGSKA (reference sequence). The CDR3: CSASTRTGAKNIQYF.

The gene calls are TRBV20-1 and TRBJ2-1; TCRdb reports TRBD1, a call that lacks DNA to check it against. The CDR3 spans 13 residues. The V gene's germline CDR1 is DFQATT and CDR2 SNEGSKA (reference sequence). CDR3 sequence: CSASDRVRNEQFF.

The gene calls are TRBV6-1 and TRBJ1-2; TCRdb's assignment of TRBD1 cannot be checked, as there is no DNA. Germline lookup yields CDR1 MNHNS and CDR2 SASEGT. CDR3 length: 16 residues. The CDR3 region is CASSEAVTGPGYGYTF.

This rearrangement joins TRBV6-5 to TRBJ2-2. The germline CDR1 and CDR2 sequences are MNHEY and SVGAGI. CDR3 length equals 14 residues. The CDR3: CASSPDPTPGELFF.

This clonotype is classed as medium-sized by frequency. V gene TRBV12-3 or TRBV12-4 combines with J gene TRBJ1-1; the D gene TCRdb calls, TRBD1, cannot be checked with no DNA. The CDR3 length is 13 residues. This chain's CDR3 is CASSETGNTEAFF.